Shown below are 3 T cell receptor beta chains from a single sample sequenced in a study of circulating and synovial CD4+ cells in juvenile arthritis. Some clones are missing from TCRdb's copy, which holds only in-frame ones; the method was immunoSEQ multiplex PCR. The top ten clones hold 0.15% to 0.2% of a sample with about 33,000 clones, 90% to 95% of them seen once. Sequenced sample: CD4+ T cells from blood. All receptors derive from a human donor with juvenile idiopathic arthritis.

The chain joins TRBV30 to TRBJ2-7; tentatively, D is TRBD1 (5 bases). Germline CDR1 GTSNPN, CDR2 SVGIG (reference sequence). CDR3 length equals 12 residues. V lost 5 bases and J lost 2, with 10 bases in between. The CDR3 loop is CAWGTGPYEQYF. DNA of the CDR3: TGTGCCTGGGGAACAGGCCCCTACGAGCAGTACTTC.

This rearrangement joins TRBV13 to TRBJ2-4; 9 nucleotides align to TRBD1. V was pared by 3 bases and J by 7 bases, with 7 bases of the junction left unmatched. Germline loops: CDR1 PRHDT, CDR2 FYEKMQ (reference sequence). The CDR3 sequence is 15 residues long. In DNA, the CDR3 is TGTGCCAGCAGCTTTAAGGGGACAGGGCCCAACATTCAGTACTTC. Its protein product is CASSFKGTGPNIQYF.

The chain carries TRBV11-2 and TRBJ1-2; 9 nucleotides match TRBD1. The V segment lost 5 bases and the J segment 1 base; nucleotides outside the gene matches: 8. The CDR3 is made up of 16 amino acids. Germline assignment: CDR1 SGHAT and CDR2 FQNNGV. The CDR3 region has the DNA TGTGCCAGCAGCCCGTCACAGGGGGCTCTTAACTATGGCTACACCTTC. Protein product: CASSPSQGALNYGYTF.